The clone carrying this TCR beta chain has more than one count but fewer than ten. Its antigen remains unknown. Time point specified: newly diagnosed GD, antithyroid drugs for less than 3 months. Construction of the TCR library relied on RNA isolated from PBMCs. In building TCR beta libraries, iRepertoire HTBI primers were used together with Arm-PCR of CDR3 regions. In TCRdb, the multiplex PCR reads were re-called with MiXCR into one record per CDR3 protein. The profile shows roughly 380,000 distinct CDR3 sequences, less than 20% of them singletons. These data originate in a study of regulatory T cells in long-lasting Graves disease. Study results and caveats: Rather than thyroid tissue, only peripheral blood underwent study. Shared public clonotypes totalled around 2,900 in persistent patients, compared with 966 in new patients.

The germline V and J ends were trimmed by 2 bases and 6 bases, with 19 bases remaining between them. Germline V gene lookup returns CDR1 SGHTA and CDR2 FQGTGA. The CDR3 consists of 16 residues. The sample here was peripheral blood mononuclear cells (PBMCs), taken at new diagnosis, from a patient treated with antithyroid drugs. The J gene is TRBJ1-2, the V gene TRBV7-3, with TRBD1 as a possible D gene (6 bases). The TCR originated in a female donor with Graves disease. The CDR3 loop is CASSLVGPGAGDGYTF. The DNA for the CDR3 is TGTGCCAGCAGCTTAGTAGGCCCGGGGGCCGGGGATGGCTACACCTTC.